The 30 T cell receptor beta chains presented below share a single source sample, sequenced in a study of human CD4 T cells and Enterobacteriaceae. The memory gate held CD4+ cells that were not CD45RA+CCR7+CD95- naive cells, over 95% pure. Clones were read by immunoSEQ multiplex PCR, and TCRdb kept only the in-frame ones, dropping some. The data show approximately 26,000 clones, with roughly 80% seen just once and around 0.88% held by the top ten. The source material was memory CD4+ T cells from blood. The source is a human donor in good health.

This rearrangement joins TRBV14 to TRBJ1-1; a weak D match, TRBD1 (5 bases). Trimming took 0 bases from V and 11 from J, leaving 13 bases between them. The CDR3 is made up of 13 amino acids. CDR1 is SGHDN, CDR2 FVKESK, per germline. This CDR3 is CASSQDRTKGAFF. The CDR3 DNA follows: TGTGCCAGCAGCCAAGATCGGACGAAGGGGGCTTTCTTT.

The chain's CDR3 is CASTRDRGTGELFF. DNA of the CDR3: TGTGCCAGTACAAGGGACAGGGGGACCGGGGAGCTGTTTTTT. The chain recombines TRBV19 with TRBJ2-2, with 11 positions matching TRBD1. The J segment lost 5 bases and the V segment lost 7 bases, leaving 3 bases of the junction unmatched. CDR3 length: 14 residues. Germline CDR1 reads LNHDA; CDR2 reads SQIVND (reference sequence). Using reference TRBV19 and TRBJ2-2 for the parts outside the CDR3, the full variable domain is DGGITQSPKYLFRKEGQNVTLSCEQNLNHDAMYWYRQDPGQGLRLIYYSQIVNDFQKGDIAEGYSVSREKKESFPLTVTSAQKNPTAFYLCASTRDRGTGELFFGEGSRLTVL.

V is TRBV5-1 and J is TRBJ1-2, with 8 bases lining up with TRBD1. This CDR3 spans 15 amino acids. Germline CDR1 SGHRS, CDR2 YFSETQ. Trimming removed 4 bases from V and 2 bases from J; junction bases left unmatched: 7. The chain's CDR3 is CASSGGRQGNYGYTF. The CDR3, as DNA: TGCGCCAGCAGCGGGGGGCGACAGGGGAACTATGGCTACACCTTC.

The chain combines TRBV6-1 with TRBJ1-3; TRBD1 agrees at 8 bases. J lost 3 bases, V lost 4 bases, and 8 bases had no gene match. CDR3 size: 16 residues. Germline V gene data show CDR1 as MNHNS and CDR2 as SASEGT. In DNA form, the CDR3 reads TGTGCCAGCAGTGCCCTTCAGGGGGCGCTTGGAAACACCATATATTTT. Translation gives CASSALQGALGNTIYF.

The chain is built from TRBV2 and TRBJ2-7; 8 nucleotides align to TRBD2. V shed 4 bases and J 3 bases; nucleotides not matched to a gene: 2. Germline V gene lookup returns CDR1 SNHLY and CDR2 FYNNEI. The CDR3 totals 13 residues. CDR3 nucleotide sequence: TGTGCCAGCAGTGTGACTAGCGACTACGAGCAGTACTTC. Its protein is CASSVTSDYEQYF.

V usage is TRBV27 and J usage is TRBJ2-7; D call uncertain. Germline CDR1 and CDR2: MNHEY and SMNVEV (reference sequence). The CDR3 covers 11 residues. Trimming removed 4 bases at V and 3 bases at J, with 4 bases between. The CDR3 protein is CASSSNYEQYF. Here the CDR3 DNA reads TGTGCCAGCAGTTCCAACTACGAGCAGTACTTC.

V and J are TRBV11-2 and TRBJ2-4, with 7 positions matching TRBD2. The CDR3 spans 16 residues. Germline trimming cut 4 bases from V and 0 bases from J; bases unmatched to any gene: 6. Germline V lookup: CDR1 SGHAT, CDR2 FQNNGV. The CDR3 bases are TGTGCCAGCAGCTCACAGCGGGGTCTAGCCAAAAACATTCAGTACTTC. It translates to CASSSQRGLAKNIQYF. Using reference TRBV11-2 and TRBJ2-4 for the parts outside the CDR3, the full variable domain is EAGVAQSPRYKIIEKRQSVAFWCNPISGHATLYWYQQILGQGPKLLIQFQNNGVVDDSQLPKDRFSAERLKGVDSTLKIQPAKLEDSAVYLCASSSQRGLAKNIQYFGAGTRLSVL.

This chain uses TRBV27 with TRBJ1-3; D possibly corresponds to TRBD1 (6 bases). The CDR3 extends over 14 amino acids. The V end lost 3 bases, the J end lost 4 bases, and 10 bases lay between the germline ends. Germline loops: CDR1 MNHEY, CDR2 SMNVEV (reference sequence). CDR3 nucleotides: TGTGCCAGCAGTTTTTCAGGGGCCGGAAACACCATATATTTT. Protein sequence: CASSFSGAGNTIYF.

The chain recombines TRBV28 with TRBJ2-1, with 12 bases matching TRBD1. Germline CDR1 and CDR2: MDHEN and SYDVKM. This CDR3 region has 18 residues. The V segment lost 4 bases and the J segment 12 bases; nucleotides outside the gene matches: 19. The CDR3 reads CASSWARPGWDRGRSQFF. Here the CDR3 DNA reads TGTGCCAGCAGTTGGGCCCGGCCGGGATGGGACAGGGGGCGGTCGCAGTTCTTC.

The rearrangement joins TRBV19 to TRBJ2-5; D possibly corresponds to TRBD1 (5 bases). This CDR3 is 14 amino acids long. Deletions cut 3 bases from V and 2 bases from J, with 10 bases between. Germline loops: CDR1 LNHDA, CDR2 SQIVND (reference sequence). CDR3 in DNA: TGTGCCAGTAGTATTCGACAGACTCAAGAGACCCAGTACTTC. It specifies CASSIRQTQETQYF.

This sequence joins TRBV7-9 and TRBJ2-2; 7 bases map to TRBD2. This CDR3 comprises 16 residues. The germline gives CDR1 SEHNR, CDR2 FQNEAQ (reference sequence). Trimming took 4 bases from V and 5 from J; bases not matched to a gene: 10. The CDR3 DNA sequence: TGTGCCAGCAGCTCTCGGACTGGGGGAGGGACCGGGGAGCTGTTTTTT. Encoded protein: CASSSRTGGGTGELFF.

The V call is TRBV27, the J call TRBJ2-7, with TRBD1 identical over 10 bases. V shed 6 bases and J 2 bases; nucleotides not matched to a gene: 10. The CDR3 extends over 16 amino acids. The germline V gene encodes CDR1 MNHEY and CDR2 SMNVEV (reference sequence). CDR3 loop: CASRPTDRGRTYEQYF. The CDR3 nucleotides read TGTGCCAGCAGACCCACCGACAGGGGGCGAACCTACGAGCAGTACTTC.

The rearrangement links TRBV30 to TRBJ1-1; a possible D gene is TRBD1 (6 bases). CDR3 length: 14 residues. V lost 0 bases and J lost 1, with 9 bases in between. Germline V gives CDR1 GTSNPN, CDR2 SVGIG (reference sequence). The CDR3 spells CAWSVTGPNTEAFF. The DNA of the CDR3 is TGTGCCTGGAGTGTTACAGGGCCGAACACTGAAGCTTTCTTT.

With regard to this clone: Mismatch with germline at one junction end may stem from a read error. This CDR3 is also generated by other DNA sequences in the sample. This chain joins TRBV13 and TRBJ1-2; D gene ambiguous. Germline CDR1 and CDR2: PRHDT and FYEKMQ (reference sequence). The CDR3 spans 11 residues. The CDR3 DNA reads TGTGCTAGCAGCCCCGGCTATGGCTACACCTTC. Translation gives CASSPGYGYTF.

This clone was counted a few times. DNA for the CDR3: TGTGCCAGCAGTACCGGGTTAAGGGGCAATCAGCCCCAGCATTTT. The encoded protein is CASSTGLRGNQPQHF. The chain employs TRBV2 and TRBJ1-5; D is uncertain. Germline loops: CDR1 SNHLY, CDR2 FYNNEI. Deletions cut 5 bases from V and 2 bases from J, with 13 bases between. CDR3 length: 15 amino acids. The whole variable domain, filled in from reference TRBV2 and TRBJ1-5, reads EPEVTQTPSHQVTQMGQEVILRCVPISNHLYFYWYRQILGQKVEFLVSFYNNEISEKSEIFDDQFSVERPDGSNFTLKIRSTKLEDSAMYFCASSTGLRGNQPQHFGDGTRLSIL.

This chain connects TRBV11-2 to TRBJ2-5; TRBD1 matches at 9 bases. The CDR3 is made up of 14 amino acids. The V segment lost 5 bases and the J segment 5 bases; nucleotides outside the gene matches: 6. The germline V gene has CDR1 SGHAT and CDR2 FQNNGV. The CDR3 DNA reads TGTGCCAGCAGCAAAGACAGGGGGTTGGAGACCCAGTACTTC. This encodes CASSKDRGLETQYF.

For the CDR3, the DNA is TGTGCCAGCAGCTTAGACCCCTCTGGAAACACCATATATTTT. It encodes CASSLDPSGNTIYF. The chain uses TRBV7-9 and TRBJ1-3, with D uncertain. In germline, CDR1 is SEHNR, CDR2 FQNEAQ (reference sequence). The CDR3 is made up of 14 amino acids. The germline V and J ends were trimmed by 1 base and 0 bases, with 4 bases remaining between them.

This clone was recorded a few times. The J gene is TRBJ1-2, the V gene TRBV30; D is perhaps TRBD1 (6 bases). V lost 3 bases and J 5 bases, leaving 19 bases between the germline ends. The germline gives CDR1 GTSNPN, CDR2 SVGIG (reference sequence). This CDR3 has 15 residues. CDR3 sequence reads: CAWRRRGGLGYGYTF. The CDR3 DNA follows: TGTGCCTGGAGACGGAGAGGGGGGCTCGGATATGGCTACACCTTC.

The chain couples TRBV5-4 to TRBJ1-2; TRBD1 might be the D (6 bases). The CDR3 consists of 14 residues. CDR1 is SGHNT and CDR2 is YYREEE in the germline V gene (reference sequence). Trimming cost V 4 bases and J 8 bases, with 18 bases left between them. CDR3 nucleotide sequence: TGTGCCAGCAGCGCAGACAGGCGGGGAAGCGGCTACACCTTC. Translating gives CASSADRRGSGYTF.

V is TRBV7-6 and J is TRBJ1-6, with a weak D call TRBD1 (5 bases). Trimming removed 5 bases from V and 6 bases from J, with 11 bases in between. Germline V lookup: CDR1 SGHVS, CDR2 FNYEAQ. The CDR3 has 14 residues. CDR3 residues: CASSLQATNSPLHF. The CDR3 DNA sequence: TGTGCCAGCAGCCTACAGGCGACTAATTCACCCCTCCACTTT.

This clone was seen a handful of times. The genes are TRBV11-3 and TRBJ2-3, with TRBD2 identical over 12 bases. CDR1 and CDR2 (germline): SGHNT, YENEEA. The CDR3 spans 17 residues. Germline trimming cut 5 bases from V and 1 base from J; bases unmatched to any gene: 7. CDR3 amino acids: CASSARLAGDGTDTQYF. CDR3 bases: TGTGCCAGCAGCGCAAGACTAGCGGGGGATGGCACAGATACGCAGTATTTT.

The J gene is TRBJ2-3, the V gene TRBV29-1, with a weak D call TRBD2 (6 bases). Trimming left V 8 bases short and J 1 base short, with 13 bases between. Germline V gives CDR1 SQVTM, CDR2 ANQGSEA. The CDR3 has 13 residues. CDR3 sequence: CSLDRRGTDTQYF. The DNA of the CDR3 is TGCAGCTTGGACCGGAGGGGCACAGATACGCAGTATTTT.

CDR3 nucleotide sequence: TGTGCCAGCAGTCGGGGGGAAGAGCAGTTCTTC. Protein: CASSRGEEQFF. This rearrangement joins TRBV25-1 to TRBJ2-1, with TRBD2 identical over 7 bases. The CDR3 spans 11 residues. Per the germline V gene, CDR1 is MGHDK and CDR2 is SYGVNS. Unmatched junction bases numbered 2, after V lost 5 bases and J lost 10 bases.

This clone was recorded only once. The chain couples TRBV6-1 to TRBJ1-2; 7 nucleotides line up with TRBD1. V lost 0 bases and J lost 3; bases outside the gene matches: 4. The length of the CDR3 is 15 residues. Germline CDR1 is MNHNS and CDR2 is SASEGT. For the CDR3, the DNA is TGTGCCAGCAGTGAAGCGACAGGGAGAGACTATGGCTACACCTTC. Its protein product is CASSEATGRDYGYTF.

The CDR3 nucleotides are TGTGCCAGCAGTTTCAATGGCGGGGCCTCCTACGAGCAGTACTTC. Its protein is CASSFNGGASYEQYF. The chain employs TRBV27 and TRBJ2-7, with TRBD2 as a possible D gene (6 bases). Germline V lookup: CDR1 MNHEY, CDR2 SMNVEV (reference sequence). The CDR3 is made up of 15 amino acids. V was cut by 3 bases and J by 0 bases, with 12 bases left in between.

As to this clone: In the same sample, other DNA sequences code for this CDR3. The rearrangement uses TRBV6-6 and TRBJ1-5, with TRBD1 identical over 9 bases. V trimming: 6 bases; J trimming: 4 bases; junction bases outside the gene matches: 4. Germline V gene sequence: CDR1 MNHNY, CDR2 SVGAGI (reference sequence). The CDR3 is 14 amino acids. CDR3 coding DNA: TGTGCCAGCAGCGGACAGGGGCGGAATCAGCCCCAGCATTTT. Amino acids: CASSGQGRNQPQHF.

The rearrangement uses TRBV7-2 and TRBJ2-7; TRBD2 agrees at 13 bases. CDR3 length: 17 residues. V trimming: 5 bases; J trimming: 6 bases; junction bases outside the gene matches: 13. CDR1 SGHTA and CDR2 FQGNSA come from the germline V gene. CDR3 in DNA: TGTGCCAGCAGCCCGATAGGACTAGCGGGGGCCCCTTCCGAGCAGTACTTC. It translates to CASSPIGLAGAPSEQYF.

The chain has TRBV11-3 and TRBJ2-6, with D hard to call. Germline V gene lookup returns CDR1 SGHNT and CDR2 YENEEA. The CDR3 extends over 14 amino acids. Between the trimmed V and J ends, which lost 0 bases and 0 bases, there was a span of 0 bases. CDR3 loop: CASSLDSGANVLTF. The CDR3 nucleotides are TGTGCCAGCAGCTTAGACTCTGGGGCCAACGTCCTGACTTTC.

V is TRBV9 and J is TRBJ2-3; possibly TRBD2 for D (6 bases). CDR1 and CDR2 (germline): SGDLS, YYNGEE. The CDR3 extends over 14 amino acids. The V and J ends lost 0 bases and 5 bases respectively, with 10 bases between them. DNA for the CDR3: TGTGCCAGCAGCGTAGATAGGAGGGGAGATACGCAGTATTTT. The encoded protein is CASSVDRRGDTQYF.

The V and J genes are TRBV5-1 and TRBJ2-3, with a possible D match to TRBD1 (6 bases). V was clipped by 4 bases and J by 5 bases, with 11 bases between them. Germline CDR1 reads SGHRS; CDR2 reads YFSETQ. The CDR3 has 13 residues. The CDR3 reads CASSLGARDTQYF. The DNA of the CDR3 is TGCGCCAGCAGCCTGGGGGCGCGAGATACGCAGTATTTT.